These 9 T cell receptor beta chains share one sample of origin, sequenced in a study of blood T cell repertoires in COVID-19. Only in-frame clones appear in the TCRdb table, and some are missing; sequencing was by immunoSEQ multiplex PCR. Of 200,000 to 250,000 clones listed, 65% to 85% are singletons. Sequencing was performed on peripheral blood. The receptors stem from a woman aged 30 to 39 with COVID-19, enrolled during active disease.

This clone was counted a few times. V and J are TRBV19 and TRBJ2-6, with D tentatively TRBD1 (6 bases). Germline-derived CDR1 and CDR2 are LNHDA and SQIVND (reference sequence). The CDR3 length is 16 residues. Trimming removed 3 bases from V and 0 bases from J, with 9 bases in between. The CDR3 sequence is CASSIGDTSGANVLTF. CDR3 DNA: TGTGCCAGTAGTATCGGGGACACCTCTGGGGCCAACGTCCTGACTTTC.

This chain links TRBV12-5 with TRBJ2-1; 12 nucleotides line up with TRBD2. This CDR3 comprises 19 residues. Germline V CDR1 and CDR2: LGHNT, FRNRAP. The V gene end was trimmed by 0 bases and the J gene end by 3 bases; junction bases not matched to a gene: 9. CDR3 amino acids: CASGLVVSAGLAGYNEQFF. The DNA of the CDR3 is TGTGCTAGTGGTTTGGTAGTTTCCGCGGGACTAGCGGGCTACAATGAGCAGTTCTTC.

The V and J genes are TRBV15 and TRBJ2-3, with TRBD2 matching over 9 bases. The germline V gene has CDR1 LNHNV and CDR2 YYDKDF (reference sequence). The CDR3 consists of 16 residues. J was trimmed by 5 bases and V by 5 bases; bases with no gene match: 11. The CDR3, as DNA: TGTGCCACCAGCGAATTAGGCGGGGGGGCCCGAGATACGCAGTATTTT. Translated, it gives CATSELGGGARDTQYF.

The table lists this clone with a count of one. V and J are TRBV5-3 and TRBJ1-4; D not certain. TRBV5-3 is assigned to the ORF class and has an uncertain function. The germline V and J ends were trimmed by 1 base and 4 bases, with 11 bases remaining between them. The CDR3 runs to 15 residues. CDR3 bases: TGTGCCAGAAGCTTGTTCGTGTGGAGTAATGAAAAACTGTTTTTT. This encodes CARSLFVWSNEKLFF.

The sample holds a few counts of this clone. This rearrangement joins TRBV19 to TRBJ2-7; TRBD2 agrees at 11 bases. The trim removed 4 bases at V and 3 bases at J, leaving 5 bases unmatched. This CDR3 region has 15 residues. CDR1 LNHDA and CDR2 SQIVND come from the germline V gene (reference sequence). CDR3: CASSKLAGDGYEQYF. In DNA, the CDR3 is TGTGCCAGTAGTAAACTAGCGGGGGATGGCTACGAGCAGTACTTC.

The V and J genes are TRBV7-2 and TRBJ2-7; D may be TRBD2 (6 bases). The CDR3 covers 17 residues. With 4 bases removed from V and 5 bases from J, the gap between germline ends came to 24 bases. CDR1 is SGHTA, CDR2 FQGNSA, per germline. The CDR3 region is CASSSRAGTSSVHEQYF. DNA of the CDR3: TGTGCCAGCAGCTCCCGGGCTGGTACATCTAGCGTTCACGAGCAGTACTTC. The full variable domain, rest sourced from reference TRBV7-2 and TRBJ2-7, is GAGVSQSPSNKVTEKGKDVELRCDPISGHTALYWYRQSLGQGLEFLIYFQGNSAPDKSGLPSDRFSAERTGGSVSTLTIQRTQQEDSAVYLCASSSRAGTSSVHEQYFGPGTRLTVT.

This clone was recorded a few times. The chain is built from TRBV7-8 and TRBJ1-1; D may be TRBD1 (5 bases). The germline CDR1 and CDR2 sequences are SGHVS and FQNEAQ. The CDR3 has 15 amino acids. With 5 bases removed from V and 2 bases from J, the gap between germline ends came to 15 bases. CDR3 in amino acids: CASSLSWQGNTEAFF. As DNA, the CDR3 is TGTGCCAGCAGCCTCTCGTGGCAGGGCAACACTGAAGCTTTCTTT. The full variable domain, completed using reference TRBV7-8 and TRBJ1-1, is GAGVSQSPRYKVAKRGQDVALRCDPISGHVSLFWYQQALGQGPEFLTYFQNEAQLDKSGLPSDRFFAERPEGSVSTLKIQRTQQEDSAVYLCASSLSWQGNTEAFFGQGTRLTVV.

The gene calls are TRBV7-6 and TRBJ2-5; 7 nucleotides align to TRBD2. CDR1 and CDR2 (germline): SGHVS, FNYEAQ. The CDR3 runs to 15 residues. Trimming cost V 6 bases and J 1 base; bases outside gene matches: 8. The CDR3, as DNA: TGTGCCAGCAGTCAGACAGCGGGGATCCAAGAGACCCAGTACTTC. This codes for CASSQTAGIQETQYF.

This chain uses TRBV10-3 with TRBJ1-6, with 8 nucleotides matching TRBD1. Germline V gives CDR1 ENHRY, CDR2 SYGVKD. There are 14 residues in the CDR3. Germline trimming cut 7 bases from V and 8 bases from J; bases unmatched to any gene: 7. CDR3 bases: TGTGCCATCACCCCATCGGACAGGGATTCACCCCTCCACTTT. It encodes CAITPSDRDSPLHF.